Described below is a single T cell receptor (beta chain) sequence and its context. The data originate from a study of cytomegalovirus exposure and HLA in healthy donors. The PCR employed 60 Vbeta primers together with 13 Jbeta primers. Some clones are missing from TCRdb's copy, which holds only in-frame ones; the method was immunoSEQ multiplex PCR. This sample has around 200,000 clones, with under 85% found just once. This CDR3 region has 15 residues. Germline V lookup: CDR1 SGHTA, CDR2 FQGTGA. Trimming shortened V by 0 bases and J by 4 bases, and 9 bases separated the two germline ends. This receptor was identified in a man aged 50-60 years in good health and CMV-seronegative. Sequencing used PBMCs. The rearrangement uses TRBV7-3 and TRBJ2-2; D ambiguous. CDR3 residues: CASSLTAVSTGELFF. CDR3 nucleotide sequence: TGTGCCAGCAGCTTAACGGCGGTTAGCACCGGGGAGCTGTTTTTT. The complete variable domain, with remaining parts taken from reference TRBV7-3 and TRBJ2-2, reads GAGVSQTPSNKVTEKGKYVELRCDPISGHTALYWYRQSLGQGPEFLIYFQGTGAADDSGLPNDRFFAVRPEGSVSTLKIQRTERGDSAVYLCASSLTAVSTGELFFGEGSRLTVL.